The source of this T cell receptor (beta chain) is a study of beta chain features in type 1 diabetes. Study outcomes and limitations: Among patients with Type 1 diabetes, TCRB CDR3s were moderately but significantly shorter in every one of the four CD4+ subsets. Shorter templates may be favored by PCR, equally so in patients and controls. HLA influence on TCRB rearrangement stayed unresolved here.

As to this clone: The antigen is undetermined.

Every single donor gave one heparinised blood draw, and these averaged roughly 0.11 L. Sorting with CD45RO/CCR7/CD25/CD127/CD95/CD27 yielded naive, central memory, regulatory and stem-like memory CD4+ cells. From germline, CDR1 is SEHNR and CDR2 FQNEAQ (reference sequence). The CDR3 covers 13 residues. V was clipped by 4 bases and J by 4 bases, with 10 bases between them. Every bit of the isolated RNA underwent reverse transcription, so sequencing read expressed TCRB transcripts. Measured with immunoSEQ multiplex PCR; TCRdb has only the in-frame clones, and not every one. The table lists 600,000 to 700,000 clones, 9.5% to 15% of them singletons.

Sample: naive CD4+ T cells from blood. This clonotype was obtained from a man aged 30-40 years with type 1 diabetes. The gene calls are TRBV7-9 and TRBJ1-1; D perhaps matches TRBD1 (5 bases). The CDR3 reads CASSYWDGTEAFF. The DNA of the CDR3 is TGTGCCAGCAGCTATTGGGACGGCACTGAAGCTTTCTTT. The whole variable domain, remainder taken from reference TRBV7-9 and TRBJ1-1, is DTGVSQNPRHKITKRGQNVTFRCDPISEHNRLYWYRQTLGQGPEFLTYFQNEAQLEKSRLLSDRFSAERPKGSFSTLEIQRTEQGDSAMYLCASSYWDGTEAFFGQGTRLTVV.